Following are 19 T cell receptor beta chains from one sample sequenced in a study of spatial heterogeneity in lung cancer. These receptors have no identified antigens. Time point reported: sample taken at primary tumor resection. MiXCR, run by TCRdb on the 5' RACE reads, gives a single entry per CDR3 protein. This table has about 100,000 distinct CDR3 sequences, around 4.3% appearing once. Whole-study results and caveats: Tumor mutation counts were tracked by expanded intratumoral alpha and beta TCR counts.

Sequenced material: lung tumor tissue, taken at surgery. These receptors were taken from a male donor with early-stage non-small cell lung cancer.

This clonotype occurred many times. The chain is built from TRBV4-1 and TRBJ2-1; D call uncertain. The CDR3 length is 16 residues. Trimming stripped 0 bases from V and 2 bases from J, with 11 bases between. The germline CDR1 and CDR2 sequences are MGHRA and YSYEKL. For the CDR3, the DNA is TGCGCCAGCAGCCAAGATCGAACCCTCCCCTACAATGAGCAGTTCTTC. It codes for CASSQDRTLPYNEQFF.

This clonotype was seen repeatedly, ten times or more. The V and J genes are TRBV25-1 and TRBJ2-7; the D is unclear. This CDR3 contains 14 residues. Germline V gene data show CDR1 as MGHDK and CDR2 as SYGVNS. V lost 8 bases, J lost 4 bases, and 18 bases lay in between. Here the CDR3 DNA reads TGTGCCAGCGGTACCCTATTGGGTGGGTACGAGCAGTACTTC. This codes for CASGTLLGGYEQYF.

V and J are TRBV5-1 and TRBJ1-1; the D is unclear. This CDR3 is built from 15 residues. V dropped 3 bases and J dropped 0 bases, with 12 bases sitting between them. CDR1 and CDR2 from the germline V gene are SGHRS and YFSETQ. CDR3 coding DNA: TGCGCCAGCAGCTCCCCCGGACGGATGAACACTGAAGCTTTCTTT. It translates to CASSSPGRMNTEAFF.

This clonotype was counted ten times or more. This chain joins TRBV27 and TRBJ2-5; no firm D call. CDR1 and CDR2 (germline): MNHEY, SMNVEV (reference sequence). V dropped 6 bases and J dropped 5 bases, with 7 bases sitting between them. CDR3 length: 11 amino acids. The CDR3 loop reads CASRFRETQYF. In DNA, the CDR3 is TGTGCCAGCAGGTTCCGGGAGACCCAGTACTTC.

This clonotype was observed many times. V gene TRBV6-5 combines with J gene TRBJ2-5, with 11 nucleotides matching TRBD2. Germline V gene data show CDR1 as MNHEY and CDR2 as SVGAGI. Trimming took 8 bases from V and 5 from J; bases not matched to a gene: 10. The CDR3 length is 15 residues. CDR3 DNA: TGTGCCAGCCGCACTAGCGGGAGCTCGCTGGAGACCCAGTACTTC. This translates into CASRTSGSSLETQYF.

The sample holds many counts of this clonotype. The chain carries TRBV5-1 and TRBJ2-3; 8 bases fit TRBD2. This CDR3 is 14 amino acids long. From germline, CDR1 is SGHRS and CDR2 YFSETQ. V trimming: 4 bases; J trimming: 4 bases; junction bases outside the gene matches: 5. The CDR3: CASSPGLGPDTQYF. The CDR3 nucleotides read TGCGCCAGCAGCCCGGGACTAGGGCCAGATACGCAGTATTTT.

Ten or more counts support this clonotype. The chain combines TRBV7-9 with TRBJ1-2; D is ambiguous. The germline V gene has CDR1 SEHNR and CDR2 FQNEAQ (reference sequence). This CDR3 region has 14 residues. Between the trimmed V and J ends, which lost 4 bases and 1 base, there was a span of 10 bases. The CDR3 loop reads CASSYSGINYGYTF. The CDR3 region has the DNA TGTGCCAGCAGCTATAGCGGGATTAACTATGGCTACACCTTC.

This clonotype was found a few times. The chain uses TRBV6-4 and TRBJ2-2; no reliable D call. The CDR3 extends over 13 amino acids. The germline V and J ends were trimmed by 5 bases and 6 bases, with 10 bases remaining between them. CDR1 is MRHNA and CDR2 is SNTAGT in the germline V gene. CDR3 loop: CASSSFSSGELFF. The CDR3 coding sequence is TGTGCCAGCAGTTCCTTTTCGTCCGGGGAGCTGTTTTTT.

This clonotype came up many times. The chain couples TRBV29-1 to TRBJ2-3; D is unresolved. In germline, CDR1 is SQVTM, CDR2 ANQGSEA. The CDR3 length is 12 residues. V was clipped by 6 bases and J by 2 bases, with 9 bases between them. In nucleotides, the CDR3 is TGCAGCGTGGTGACCGCCACAGATACGCAGTATTTT. Translated: CSVVTATDTQYF.

Many counts were recorded for this clonotype. The V call is TRBV2, the J call TRBJ2-7; 9 bases line up with TRBD2. Germline CDR1 SNHLY, CDR2 FYNNEI. With V trimmed by 2 bases and J by 6 bases, 14 bases remained unmatched. There are 17 residues in the CDR3. In DNA form, the CDR3 reads TGTGCCAGCAGTGAAAGGGGCGGCAGCGGGAGGTACTCCGAGCAGTACTTC. Amino acid sequence: CASSERGGSGRYSEQYF. The full variable domain, with the rest looked up from reference TRBV2 and TRBJ2-7, is EPEVTQTPSHQVTQMGQEVILRCVPISNHLYFYWYRQILGQKVEFLVSFYNNEISEKSEIFDDQFSVERPDGSNFTLKIRSTKLEDSAMYFCASSERGGSGRYSEQYFGPGTRLTVT.

This clonotype appeared a few times. V is TRBV11-2 and J is TRBJ1-1; no clear D. The CDR3 length is 13 residues. The V end lost 5 bases, the J end lost 5 bases, and 12 bases lay between the germline ends. Germline lookup yields CDR1 SGHAT and CDR2 FQNNGV. The CDR3 nucleotides read TGTGCCAGCAGCAACACCGACACGACTGAAGCTTTCTTT. Translation gives CASSNTDTTEAFF. The whole variable domain, filled in from reference TRBV11-2 and TRBJ1-1, reads EAGVAQSPRYKIIEKRQSVAFWCNPISGHATLYWYQQILGQGPKLLIQFQNNGVVDDSQLPKDRFSAERLKGVDSTLKIQPAKLEDSAVYLCASSNTDTTEAFFGQGTRLTVV.

In this sample, this clonotype turned up many times. The chain recombines TRBV5-1 with TRBJ2-5; D is perhaps TRBD1 (5 bases). The germline gives CDR1 SGHRS, CDR2 YFSETQ. The CDR3 consists of 13 residues. V shed 0 bases and J shed 5 bases, with 8 bases lying between them. CDR3 region: CASSLVGDETQYF. DNA for the CDR3: TGCGCCAGCAGCTTGGTAGGGGATGAGACCCAGTACTTC.

This rearrangement joins TRBV28 to TRBJ1-5, with 8 bases aligning to TRBD1. Germline V gives CDR1 MDHEN, CDR2 SYDVKM. The trim removed 6 bases at V and 11 bases at J, leaving 12 bases unmatched. The CDR3 is made up of 14 amino acids. For the CDR3, the DNA is TGTGCCAGCAGCCAACAGGGGGACGCAAAAGCCCAGCATTTT. It is translated as CASSQQGDAKAQHF.

The V call is TRBV12-3 or TRBV12-4, the J call TRBJ1-5, with a tentative D call TRBD1 (5 bases). The CDR3 has 13 residues. The V end lost 6 bases, the J end lost 9 bases, and 15 bases lay between the germline ends. CDR3 DNA sequence: TGTGCCAGCAGCGACAGTACGAGCGGGCCCCAGCATTTT. Translation gives CASSDSTSGPQHF.

This clonotype was found many times. The J gene is TRBJ1-3, the V gene TRBV9; D unresolved. Trimming took 4 bases from V and 8 from J, leaving 10 bases between them. Germline CDR1 SGDLS, CDR2 YYNGEE. CDR3 length: 12 residues. The chain's CDR3 is CASSPDPDTIYF. The CDR3 DNA follows: TGTGCCAGCAGCCCTGACCCGGACACCATATATTTT.

The V and J genes are TRBV6-2 or TRBV6-3 and TRBJ2-3, with D perhaps matching TRBD2 (6 bases). The CDR3 is 16 residues long. Trimming left V 10 bases short and J 0 bases short, with 20 bases between. The germline V gene encodes CDR1 MNHEY and CDR2 SVGEGT. CDR3 DNA: TGTGCCACCACCTTCGGGGACGGGGGTAGCACAGATACGCAGTATTTT. Its protein product is CATTFGDGGSTDTQYF.

In this sample, this clonotype turned up many times. The DNA for the CDR3 is TGTGCCAGCAGCGTAGGGGTTTCCCTTTTCGGGAAGAGATTGAGCACTGAAGCTTTCTTT. This codes for CASSVGVSLFGKRLSTEAFF. This sequence joins TRBV9 and TRBJ1-1; no reliable D call. Trimming removed 0 bases from V and 4 bases from J, with 28 bases in between. The CDR3 has 20 residues. Germline V gene data show CDR1 as SGDLS and CDR2 as YYNGEE.

This clonotype has a handful of counts. The genes are TRBV5-1 and TRBJ2-1; D is perhaps TRBD2 (5 bases). The CDR3 consists of 15 residues. Germline V CDR1 and CDR2: SGHRS, YFSETQ. V was pared by 0 bases and J by 5 bases, with 12 bases between. CDR3 DNA sequence: TGCGCCAGCAGCTTGGCCCCAGCGGTAGACAATGAGCAGTTCTTC. It yields the protein CASSLAPAVDNEQFF.

There are many counts of this clonotype. The rearrangement links TRBV7-2 to TRBJ2-2, with D tentatively TRBD2 (5 bases). The CDR3 extends over 16 amino acids. Germline V CDR1 and CDR2: SGHTA, FQGNSA. The V end was cut by 0 bases, the J end by 1 base, with 9 bases between. DNA of the CDR3: TGTGCCAGCAGCTTAGCGCGGGTACAGAACACCGGGGAGCTGTTTTTT. Translated, it gives CASSLARVQNTGELFF.